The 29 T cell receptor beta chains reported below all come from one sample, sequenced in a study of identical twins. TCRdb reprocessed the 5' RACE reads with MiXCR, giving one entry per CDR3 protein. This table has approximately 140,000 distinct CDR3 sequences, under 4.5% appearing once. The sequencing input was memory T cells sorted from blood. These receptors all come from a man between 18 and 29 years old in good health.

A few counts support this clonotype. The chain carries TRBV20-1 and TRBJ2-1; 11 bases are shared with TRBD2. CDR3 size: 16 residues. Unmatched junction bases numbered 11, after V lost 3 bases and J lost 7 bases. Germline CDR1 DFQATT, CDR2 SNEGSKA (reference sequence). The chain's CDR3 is CSASIIAGGPSNEQFF. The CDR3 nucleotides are TGCAGTGCTAGTATCATAGCGGGAGGGCCCAGTAATGAGCAGTTCTTC.

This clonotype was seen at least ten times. This chain's CDR3 is CASCPTSVSYNEQFF. DNA of the CDR3: TGCGCCAGCTGTCCGACTAGCGTATCCTACAATGAGCAGTTCTTC. This chain joins TRBV5-1 and TRBJ2-1; TRBD2 matches 8 bases. The CDR3 extends over 15 amino acids. Germline values: CDR1 SGHRS, CDR2 YFSETQ. After removal of 7 bases from V and 1 base from J, the junction contained 7 bases not matched to a gene.

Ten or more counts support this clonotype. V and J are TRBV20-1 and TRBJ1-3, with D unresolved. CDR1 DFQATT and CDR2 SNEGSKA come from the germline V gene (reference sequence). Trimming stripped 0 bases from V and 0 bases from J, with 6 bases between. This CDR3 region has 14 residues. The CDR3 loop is CSARDSRSGNTIYF. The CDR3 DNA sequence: TGCAGTGCTAGAGACTCCCGCTCTGGAAACACCATATATTTT.

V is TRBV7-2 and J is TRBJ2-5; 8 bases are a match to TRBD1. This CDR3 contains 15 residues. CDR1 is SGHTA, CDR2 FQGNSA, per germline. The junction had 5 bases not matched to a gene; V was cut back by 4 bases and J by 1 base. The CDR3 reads CASSSQGGPQETQYF. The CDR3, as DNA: TGTGCCAGCAGCTCACAGGGGGGCCCCCAAGAGACCCAGTACTTC.

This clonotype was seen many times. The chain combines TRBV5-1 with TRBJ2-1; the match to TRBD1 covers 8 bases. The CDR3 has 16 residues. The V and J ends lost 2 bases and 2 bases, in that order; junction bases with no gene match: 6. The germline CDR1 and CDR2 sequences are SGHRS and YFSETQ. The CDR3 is CASSLSGQVTYNEQFF. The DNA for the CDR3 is TGCGCCAGCAGCTTATCGGGACAGGTGACCTACAATGAGCAGTTCTTC. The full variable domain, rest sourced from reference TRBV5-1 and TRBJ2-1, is KAGVTQTPRYLIKTRGQQVTLSCSPISGHRSVSWYQQTPGQGLQFLFEYFSETQRNKGNFPGRFSGRQFSNSRSEMNVSTLELGDSALYLCASSLSGQVTYNEQFFGPGTRLTVL.

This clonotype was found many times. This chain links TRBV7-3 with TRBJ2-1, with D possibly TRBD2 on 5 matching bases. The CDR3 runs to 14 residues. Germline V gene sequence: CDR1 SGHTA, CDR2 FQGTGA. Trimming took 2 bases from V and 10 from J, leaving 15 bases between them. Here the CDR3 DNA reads TGTGCCAGCAGCTTAGGGAGCTGGAGGAGCGAGCAGTTCTTC. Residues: CASSLGSWRSEQFF. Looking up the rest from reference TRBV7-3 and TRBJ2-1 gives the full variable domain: GAGVSQTPSNKVTEKGKYVELRCDPISGHTALYWYRQSLGQGPEFLIYFQGTGAADDSGLPNDRFFAVRPEGSVSTLKIQRTERGDSAVYLCASSLGSWRSEQFFGPGTRLTVL.

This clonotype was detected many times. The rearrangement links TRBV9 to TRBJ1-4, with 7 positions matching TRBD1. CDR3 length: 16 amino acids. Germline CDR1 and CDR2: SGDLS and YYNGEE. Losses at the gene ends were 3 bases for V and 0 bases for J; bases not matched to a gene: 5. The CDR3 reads CASSAGQLSTNEKLFF. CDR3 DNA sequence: TGTGCCAGCAGCGCGGGACAGCTCTCAACTAATGAAAAACTGTTTTTT.

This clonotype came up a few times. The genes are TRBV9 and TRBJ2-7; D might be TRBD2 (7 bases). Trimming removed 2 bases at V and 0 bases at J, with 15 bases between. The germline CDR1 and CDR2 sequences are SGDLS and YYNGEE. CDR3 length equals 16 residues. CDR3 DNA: TGTGCCAGCAGCGTCAGCGGGACACCGAGCTCCTACGAGCAGTACTTC. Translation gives CASSVSGTPSSYEQYF.

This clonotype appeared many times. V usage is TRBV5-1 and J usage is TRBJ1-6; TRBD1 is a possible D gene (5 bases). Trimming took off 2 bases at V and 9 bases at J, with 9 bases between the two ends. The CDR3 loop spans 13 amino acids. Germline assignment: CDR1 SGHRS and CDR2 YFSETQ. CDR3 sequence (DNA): TGCGCCAGCAGCTTTAACAGGACTTCACCCCTCCACTTT. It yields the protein CASSFNRTSPLHF.

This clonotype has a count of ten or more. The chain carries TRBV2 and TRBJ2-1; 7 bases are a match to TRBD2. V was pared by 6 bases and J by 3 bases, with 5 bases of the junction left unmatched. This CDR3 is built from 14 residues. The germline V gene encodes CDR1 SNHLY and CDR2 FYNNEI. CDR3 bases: TGTGCCAGCAGGGGGGACTACATCTACAATGAGCAGTTCTTC. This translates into CASRGDYIYNEQFF.

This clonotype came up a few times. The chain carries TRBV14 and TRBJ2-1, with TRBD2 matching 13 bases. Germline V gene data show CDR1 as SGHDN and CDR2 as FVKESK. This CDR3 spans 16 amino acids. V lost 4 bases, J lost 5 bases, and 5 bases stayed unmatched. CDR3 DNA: TGTGCCAGCAGCCCCCGGGGACTAGCGGGACACAATGAGCAGTTCTTC. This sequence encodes CASSPRGLAGHNEQFF.

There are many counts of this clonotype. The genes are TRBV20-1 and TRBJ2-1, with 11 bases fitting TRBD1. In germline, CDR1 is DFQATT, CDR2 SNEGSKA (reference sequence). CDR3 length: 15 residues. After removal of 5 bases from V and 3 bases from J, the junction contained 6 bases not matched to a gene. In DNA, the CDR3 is TGCAGTGCTCCGGACAGGGGGCAGATCTACAATGAGCAGTTCTTC. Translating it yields CSAPDRGQIYNEQFF.

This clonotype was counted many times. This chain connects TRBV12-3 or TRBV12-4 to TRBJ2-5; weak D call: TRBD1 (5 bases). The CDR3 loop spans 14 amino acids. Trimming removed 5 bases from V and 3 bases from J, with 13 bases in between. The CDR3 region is CASSHTGPKETQYF. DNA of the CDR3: TGTGCCAGCAGTCACACAGGACCTAAAGAGACCCAGTACTTC.

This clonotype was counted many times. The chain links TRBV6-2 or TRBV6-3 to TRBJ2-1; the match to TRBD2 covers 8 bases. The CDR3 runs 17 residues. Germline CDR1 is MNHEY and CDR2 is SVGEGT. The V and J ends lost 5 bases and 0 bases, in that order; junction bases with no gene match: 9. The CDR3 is CASSTPVAGTSYNEQFF. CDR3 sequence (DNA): TGTGCCAGCAGTACTCCCGTAGCGGGAACCTCCTACAATGAGCAGTTCTTC.

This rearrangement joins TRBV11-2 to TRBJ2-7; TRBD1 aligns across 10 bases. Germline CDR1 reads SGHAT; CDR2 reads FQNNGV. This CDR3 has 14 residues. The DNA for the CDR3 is TGTGCCAGCAGCTTAGATTTCCTTGGGACAGGGGCGCACGTC. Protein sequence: CASSLDFLGTGAHV.

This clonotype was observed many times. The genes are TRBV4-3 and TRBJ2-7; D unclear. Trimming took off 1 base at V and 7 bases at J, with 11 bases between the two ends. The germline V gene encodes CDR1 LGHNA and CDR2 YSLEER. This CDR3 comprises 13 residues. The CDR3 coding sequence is TGCGCCAGCAGCCAAGGGACCCACGGGGAGCAGTACTTC. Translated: CASSQGTHGEQYF.

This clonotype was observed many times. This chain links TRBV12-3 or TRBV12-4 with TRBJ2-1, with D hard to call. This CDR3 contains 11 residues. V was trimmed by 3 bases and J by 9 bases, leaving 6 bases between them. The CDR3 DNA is TGTGCCAGCAGTTTTAAACTTGAGCAGTTCTTC. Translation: CASSFKLEQFF.

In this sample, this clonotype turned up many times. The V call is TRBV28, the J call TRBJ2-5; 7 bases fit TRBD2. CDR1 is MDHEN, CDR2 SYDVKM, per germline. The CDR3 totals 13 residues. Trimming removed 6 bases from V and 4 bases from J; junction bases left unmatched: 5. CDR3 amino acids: CASSQAGLETQYF. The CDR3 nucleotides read TGTGCCAGCAGCCAAGCGGGATTAGAGACCCAGTACTTC.

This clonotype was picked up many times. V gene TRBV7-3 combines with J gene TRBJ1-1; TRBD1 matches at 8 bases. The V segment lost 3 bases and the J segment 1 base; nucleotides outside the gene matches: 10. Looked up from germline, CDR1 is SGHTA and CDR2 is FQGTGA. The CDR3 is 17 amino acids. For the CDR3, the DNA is TGTGCCAGCAGCTTCCGACAGGGGCCTCCACCGAACACTGAAGCTTTCTTT. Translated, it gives CASSFRQGPPPNTEAFF.

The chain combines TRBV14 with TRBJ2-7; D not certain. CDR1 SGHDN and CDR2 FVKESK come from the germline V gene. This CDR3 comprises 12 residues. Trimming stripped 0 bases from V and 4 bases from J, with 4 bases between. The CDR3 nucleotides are TGTGCCAGCAGCCAAGATGATTACGAGCAGTACTTC. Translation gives CASSQDDYEQYF.

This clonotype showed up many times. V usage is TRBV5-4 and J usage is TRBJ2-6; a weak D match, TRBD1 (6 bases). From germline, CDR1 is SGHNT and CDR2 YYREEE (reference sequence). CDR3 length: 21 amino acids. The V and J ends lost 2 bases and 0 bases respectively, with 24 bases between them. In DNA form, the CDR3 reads TGTGCCAGCAGCTTTGATCCCTTCTTCGGACAGCCTAGCTCTGGGGCCAACGTCCTGACTTTC. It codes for CASSFDPFFGQPSSGANVLTF.

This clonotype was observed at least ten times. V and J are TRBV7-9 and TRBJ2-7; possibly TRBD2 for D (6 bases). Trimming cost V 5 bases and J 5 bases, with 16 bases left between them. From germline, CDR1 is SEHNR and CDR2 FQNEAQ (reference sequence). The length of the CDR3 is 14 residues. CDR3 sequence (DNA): TGTGCCAGCAGCCCCGCGAGGGGCGGGGACGAGCAGTACTTC. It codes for CASSPARGGDEQYF. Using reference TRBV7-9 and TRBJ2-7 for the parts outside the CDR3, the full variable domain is DTGVSQNPRHKITKRGQNVTFRCDPISEHNRLYWYRQTLGQGPEFLTYFQNEAQLEKSRLLSDRFSAERPKGSFSTLEIQRTEQGDSAMYLCASSPARGGDEQYFGPGTRLTVT.

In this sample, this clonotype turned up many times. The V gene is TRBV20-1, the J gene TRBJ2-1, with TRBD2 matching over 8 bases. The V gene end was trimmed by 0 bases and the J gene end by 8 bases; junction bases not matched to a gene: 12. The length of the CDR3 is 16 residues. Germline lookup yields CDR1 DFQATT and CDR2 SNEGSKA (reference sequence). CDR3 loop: CSARDPTAGAIDEQFF. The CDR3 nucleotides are TGCAGTGCTAGAGATCCAACAGCGGGAGCGATCGATGAGCAGTTCTTC.

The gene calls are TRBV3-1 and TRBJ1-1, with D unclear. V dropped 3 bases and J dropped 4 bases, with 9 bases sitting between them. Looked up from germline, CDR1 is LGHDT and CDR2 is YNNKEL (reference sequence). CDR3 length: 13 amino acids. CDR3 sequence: CASSQLGRTEAFF. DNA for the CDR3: TGTGCCAGCAGCCAGCTTGGCCGCACTGAAGCTTTCTTT.

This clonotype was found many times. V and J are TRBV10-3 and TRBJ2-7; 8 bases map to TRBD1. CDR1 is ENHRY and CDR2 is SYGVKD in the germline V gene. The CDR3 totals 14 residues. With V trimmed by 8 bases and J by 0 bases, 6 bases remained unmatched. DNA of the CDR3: TGTGCCATCGGGGGGCAGGGGGCCTCCTACGAGCAGTACTTC. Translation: CAIGGQGASYEQYF.

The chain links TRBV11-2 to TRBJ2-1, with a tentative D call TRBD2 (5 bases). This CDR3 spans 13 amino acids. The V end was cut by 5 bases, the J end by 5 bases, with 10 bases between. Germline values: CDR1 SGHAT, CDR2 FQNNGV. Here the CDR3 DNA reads TGTGCCAGCAGCCTTGGACTCCACAATGAGCAGTTCTTC. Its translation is CASSLGLHNEQFF.

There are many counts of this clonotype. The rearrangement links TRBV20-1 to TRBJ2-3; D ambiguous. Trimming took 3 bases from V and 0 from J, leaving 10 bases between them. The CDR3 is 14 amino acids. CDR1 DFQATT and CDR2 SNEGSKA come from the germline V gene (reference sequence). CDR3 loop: CSASTLDSTDTQYF. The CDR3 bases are TGCAGTGCTAGCACGCTAGATAGCACAGATACGCAGTATTTT.

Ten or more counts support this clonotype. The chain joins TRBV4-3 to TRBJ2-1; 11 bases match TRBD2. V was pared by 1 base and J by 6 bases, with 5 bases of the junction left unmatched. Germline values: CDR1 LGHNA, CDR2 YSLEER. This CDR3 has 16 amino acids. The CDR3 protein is CASSQAGGTSGNEQFF. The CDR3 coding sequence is TGCGCCAGCAGCCAAGCAGGCGGGACTAGCGGCAATGAGCAGTTCTTC.

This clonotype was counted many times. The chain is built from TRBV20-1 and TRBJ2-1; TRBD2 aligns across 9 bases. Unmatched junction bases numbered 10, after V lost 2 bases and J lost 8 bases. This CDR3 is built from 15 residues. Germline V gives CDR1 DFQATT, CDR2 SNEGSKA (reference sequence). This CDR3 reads CSARSGRTQVDEQFF. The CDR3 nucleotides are TGCAGTGCTAGAAGCGGGAGGACTCAGGTCGATGAGCAGTTCTTC.